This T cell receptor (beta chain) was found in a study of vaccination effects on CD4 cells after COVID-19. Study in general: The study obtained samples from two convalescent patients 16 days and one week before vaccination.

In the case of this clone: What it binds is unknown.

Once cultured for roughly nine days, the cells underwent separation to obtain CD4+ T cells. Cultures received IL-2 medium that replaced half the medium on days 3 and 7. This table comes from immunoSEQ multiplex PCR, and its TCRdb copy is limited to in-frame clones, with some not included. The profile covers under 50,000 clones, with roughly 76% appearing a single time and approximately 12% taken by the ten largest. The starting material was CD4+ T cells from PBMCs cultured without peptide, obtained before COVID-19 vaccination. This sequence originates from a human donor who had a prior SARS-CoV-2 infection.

This CDR3 is CASTKGGLRTQYF. The CDR3 coding sequence is TGCGCCAGCACCAAAGGGGGTTTGCGAACCCAGTACTTC. The chain has TRBV5-1 and TRBJ2-5, with D perhaps matching TRBD1 (6 bases). The CDR3 loop spans 13 amino acids. Trimming cost V 6 bases and J 8 bases, with 17 bases left between them. Looked up from germline, CDR1 is SGHRS and CDR2 is YFSETQ. Filled out from reference TRBV5-1 and TRBJ2-5, the complete variable domain reads KAGVTQTPRYLIKTRGQQVTLSCSPISGHRSVSWYQQTPGQGLQFLFEYFSETQRNKGNFPGRFSGRQFSNSRSEMNVSTLELGDSALYLCASTKGGLRTQYFGPGTRLLVL.